This TCR beta chain was sequenced during a study of cytomegalovirus exposure and HLA in healthy donors. Findings and caveats of the study: Reportedly, cytomegalovirus status was diagnosed with high sensitivity and specificity. In an earlier analysis, productive rearrangement rates for most beta V segments clustered near 87% or 30%.

Note on this clone: The target antigen is unknown.

The junction had 5 bases not matched to a gene; V was cut back by 5 bases and J by 5 bases. CDR1 is SNHLY and CDR2 is FYNNEI in the germline V gene. This CDR3 is 14 amino acids long. This PCR relied on a set of 60 Vbeta primers and 13 Jbeta primers. TCRdb's table, derived via immunoSEQ multiplex PCR, lists solely in-frame clones and lacks some. The repertoire holds 100,000 to 120,000 clones, 80% to 85% seen once, with approximately 6.9% in the top ten. The source material was PBMCs. This TCR was sampled from a man younger than 45 in good health and CMV-seropositive. V and J are TRBV2 and TRBJ2-3, with 9 bases lining up with TRBD2. In nucleotides, the CDR3 is TGTGCCAGCAGTCGGGGAGCGGGGGGAGATACGCAGTATTTT. Protein product: CASSRGAGGDTQYF.